Listed below are T cell receptor beta chains from one sample, sequenced in a study of blood T cell repertoires in COVID-19. Repertoires were generated with immunoSEQ multiplex PCR, while TCRdb's copy carries only in-frame clones and drops some. Of 110,000 to 150,000 clones listed, 80% to 90% are singletons. The specimen was peripheral blood. The origin of the receptors is a man aged 60 to 69 with active or convalescent COVID-19. Each CDR3 is given with its conserved first and last residue. The D gene is left open where the match is weak. Some rows mark clone size as missing; the rest say once, few, many or name a class of expanded clone.

length: 14; J: TRBJ2-5; size: NA; V: TRBV29-1; D: NA; CDR3: CSVEDRGMGKTQYF; DNA: TGCAGCGTTGAAGATCGGGGGATGGGGAAGACCCAGTACTTC
length: 14; J: TRBJ1-1; size: NA; V: TRBV29-1; D: TRBD1; CDR3: CSVSPGQSFTEAFF; DNA: TGCAGCGTTTCCCCGGGACAGTCGTTCACTGAAGCTTTCTTT
length: 14; J: TRBJ2-7; size: NA; V: TRBV7-8; D: NA; CDR3: CASSTTKFGGAQYF; DNA: TGTGCCAGCAGCACGACTAAGTTTGGCGGGGCGCAGTACTTC
length: 14; J: TRBJ2-1; size: NA; V: TRBV5-4; D: NA; CDR3: CASSLAGLYNEQFF; DNA: TGTGCCAGCAGCTTGGCGGGTCTCTACAATGAGCAGTTCTTC
length: 15; J: TRBJ2-5; size: NA; V: TRBV5-4; D: TRBD2; CDR3: CASSNPGLAEETQYF; DNA: TGTGCCAGCAGCAACCCGGGACTAGCGGAAGAGACCCAGTACTTC
length: 14; J: TRBJ1-1; size: NA; V: TRBV5-4; D: TRBD1; CDR3: CASSLPTGVPEAFF; DNA: TGTGCCAGCAGCTTGCCCACAGGGGTCCCTGAAGCTTTCTTT
length: 14; J: TRBJ1-1; size: NA; V: TRBV6-5; D: TRBD1; CDR3: CASSSTGLNTEAFF; DNA: TGTGCCAGCAGTTCGACAGGGTTGAACACTGAAGCTTTCTTT
length: 16; J: TRBJ2-7; size: NA; V: TRBV18; D: TRBD2; CDR3: CASSPYTSGSTYEQYF; DNA: TGTGCCAGCTCACCATACACTAGCGGGAGTACCTACGAGCAGTACTTC
length: 14; J: TRBJ1-1; size: NA; V: TRBV7-9; D: NA; CDR3: CASSHEGRFSEAFF; DNA: TGTGCCAGCAGCCACGAAGGCAGGTTCAGTGAAGCTTTCTTT
length: 14; J: TRBJ2-7; size: once; V: TRBV2; D: TRBD1; CDR3: CASSRDRGNYEQYF; DNA: TGTGCCAGCAGTCGGGACAGGGGGAACTACGAGCAGTACTTC
length: 11; J: TRBJ1-1; size: NA; V: TRBV6-1; D: NA; CDR3: CASSDPRRAFF; DNA: TGTGCCAGCAGTGACCCTCGGAGAGCTTTCTTT
length: 16; J: TRBJ2-2; size: NA; V: TRBV27; D: TRBD2; CDR3: CASSYAFGGAGGELFF; DNA: TGTGCCAGCAGTTACGCTTTCGGGGGGGCCGGCGGGGAGCTGTTTTTT
length: 16; J: TRBJ1-6; size: NA; V: TRBV18; D: TRBD1; CDR3: CASSRDSPHIDSPLHF; DNA: TGTGCCAGCTCCAGGGACAGTCCCCACATCGATTCACCCCTCCACTTT
length: 13; J: TRBJ2-1; size: NA; V: TRBV5-4; D: TRBD1; CDR3: CASSNRERTGQFF; DNA: TGTGCCAGCAGCAACAGAGAGAGGACAGGGCAGTTCTTC
length: 11; J: TRBJ1-5; size: NA; V: TRBV29-1; D: NA; CDR3: CSVGEEQPQHF; DNA: TGCAGCGTGGGAGAGGAACAGCCCCAGCATTTT
length: 13; J: TRBJ1-1; size: NA; V: TRBV7-7; D: NA; CDR3: CASSPAPSTEAFF; DNA: TGTGCCAGCAGCCCCGCACCGAGCACTGAAGCTTTCTTT
length: 15; J: TRBJ2-7; size: NA; V: TRBV4-1; D: NA; CDR3: CASSQDTTQGYEQYF; DNA: TGCGCCAGCAGCCAAGATACAACTCAGGGCTACGAGCAGTACTTC
length: 14; J: TRBJ2-3; size: NA; V: TRBV19; D: TRBD2; CDR3: CASSTSGSPDTQYF; DNA: TGTGCCAGTAGTACTAGCGGGAGCCCAGATACGCAGTATTTT
length: 17; J: TRBJ2-1; size: NA; V: TRBV9; D: TRBD2; CDR3: CASSAPQAGGDYNEQFF; DNA: TGTGCCAGCAGCGCCCCACAAGCGGGAGGGGACTACAATGAGCAGTTCTTC
length: 13; J: TRBJ2-4; size: NA; V: TRBV5-1; D: TRBD2; CDR3: CASSSLAGTIQYF; DNA: TGCGCCAGCAGCTCCTTAGCGGGGACCATTCAGTACTTC
length: 15; J: TRBJ1-2; size: once; V: TRBV6-4; D: NA; CDR3: CASSGTGFPSYGYTF; DNA: TGTGCCAGCAGTGGCACAGGTTTTCCTAGCTATGGCTACACCTTC
length: 14; J: TRBJ2-3; size: NA; V: TRBV6-2/TRBV6-3; D: TRBD2; CDR3: CASSYSGGLDTQYF; DNA: TGTGCCAGCAGTTACAGCGGGGGTTTGGATACGCAGTATTTT
length: 18; J: TRBJ1-6; size: once; V: TRBV4-1; D: TRBD1; CDR3: CASSPLGGRDQMDSPLHF; DNA: TGCGCCAGCAGCCCGTTAGGGGGCAGGGATCAAATGGATTCACCCCTCCACTTT
length: 14; J: TRBJ2-7; size: NA; V: TRBV18; D: NA; CDR3: CASSPGTGSYEQYF; DNA: TGTGCCAGCTCACCCGGAACAGGTTCCTACGAGCAGTACTTC
length: 15; J: TRBJ1-2; size: NA; V: TRBV19; D: TRBD1; CDR3: CASSTGGQGVHGYTF; DNA: TGTGCCAGTAGTACCGGAGGACAGGGAGTTCATGGCTACACCTTC
length: 15; J: TRBJ1-1; size: NA; V: TRBV7-9; D: NA; CDR3: CASSLNRGQNTEAFF; DNA: TGTGCCAGCAGCTTAAACCGGGGACAGAACACTGAAGCTTTCTTT
length: 12; J: TRBJ1-5; size: NA; V: TRBV7-6; D: NA; CDR3: CASGQYNQPQHF; DNA: TGTGCCAGTGGACAGTACAATCAGCCCCAGCATTTT
length: 12; J: TRBJ2-3; size: NA; V: TRBV28; D: NA; CDR3: CASSLRTDTQYF; DNA: TGTGCCAGCAGTCTCCGCACAGATACGCAGTATTTT
length: 16; J: TRBJ2-1; size: NA; V: TRBV28; D: NA; CDR3: CASSPSGQGTYNEQFF; DNA: TGTGCCAGCAGCCCCTCGGGGCAGGGGACATACAATGAGCAGTTCTTC
length: 17; J: TRBJ1-1; size: few; V: TRBV3-1/TRBV3-2; D: TRBD1; CDR3: CASSQRTTGGRNTEAFF; DNA: TGTGCCAGCAGCCAACGTACTACAGGGGGGAGAAACACTGAAGCTTTCTTT
length: 15; J: TRBJ2-7; size: NA; V: TRBV4-2; D: TRBD1; CDR3: CASSQAYRGPYEQYF; DNA: TGTGCCAGCAGCCAAGCCTACAGGGGGCCCTACGAGCAGTACTTC
length: 17; J: TRBJ1-1; size: NA; V: TRBV19; D: TRBD1; CDR3: CASSMGPSGTENTEAFF; DNA: TGTGCCAGTAGTATGGGACCGTCCGGGACAGAGAACACTGAAGCTTTCTTT
length: 16; J: TRBJ1-6; size: NA; V: TRBV5-1; D: NA; CDR3: CASSLASAGINSPLHF; DNA: TGCGCCAGCAGCTTGGCCTCGGCAGGGATAAATTCACCCCTCCACTTT
length: 12; J: TRBJ1-1; size: NA; V: TRBV7-2; D: NA; CDR3: CASSFQNTEAFF; DNA: TGTGCCAGCAGCTTTCAAAACACTGAAGCTTTCTTT
length: 16; J: TRBJ2-1; size: NA; V: TRBV7-2; D: TRBD2; CDR3: CASSRGTSGGINEQFF; DNA: TGTGCCAGCAGCCGCGGGACTAGCGGGGGAATCAATGAGCAGTTCTTC
length: 14; J: TRBJ1-2; size: once; V: TRBV24-1; D: NA; CDR3: CATSDSHPGDGYTF; DNA: TGTGCCACCAGTGACTCACATCCGGGAGATGGCTACACCTTC
length: 13; J: TRBJ2-5; size: NA; V: TRBV19; D: NA; CDR3: CASSTGVQETQYF; DNA: TGTGCCAGTAGTACAGGGGTCCAAGAGACCCAGTACTTC
length: 16; J: TRBJ2-3; size: NA; V: TRBV5-1; D: NA; CDR3: CASSPEGGAVTDTQYF; DNA: TGCGCCAGCAGCCCTGAAGGGGGGGCCGTCACAGATACGCAGTATTTT
length: 13; J: TRBJ2-1; size: NA; V: TRBV11-2; D: NA; CDR3: CASSLGGRNEQFF; DNA: TGTGCCAGCAGCTTGGGGGGGCGGAATGAGCAGTTCTTC
length: 14; J: TRBJ2-1; size: once; V: TRBV6-6; D: NA; CDR3: CASSLLRASNEQFF; DNA: TGTGCCAGCAGCCTCCTGAGGGCCTCCAATGAGCAGTTCTTC